The rows below give T cell receptor beta chains drawn from one sample of a study of blood T cell repertoires in COVID-19. Measured with immunoSEQ multiplex PCR; TCRdb has only the in-frame clones, and not every one. The repertoire holds fewer than 250,000 clones, with about 83% as singletons. The specimen sequenced was peripheral blood. These receptors all come from a man in his fifties with acute or convalescent COVID-19. The CDR3 runs from the conserved cysteine through the conserved F or W. Each record gives: J gene, CDR3 length, V gene, CDR3 protein.

TRBJ2-7,14,TRBV6-1,CASSELQGTDEQYF
TRBJ2-3,13,TRBV29-1,CSVRAGGTDTQYF
TRBJ2-1,17,TRBV19,CASSRQPRASSYNEQFF
TRBJ1-2,14,TRBV3-1/TRBV3-2,CASSQQQGAFGYTF
TRBJ1-1,14,TRBV27,CASSRQGLNTEAFF
TRBJ2-1,14,TRBV2,CASSASLTGNEQFF
TRBJ2-7,12,TRBV29-1,CSVAQGLYEQYF
TRBJ1-2,15,TRBV2,CASIVDGGPNYGYTF
TRBJ1-4,17,TRBV18,CASSPPNQQGAREKLFF
TRBJ2-5,15,TRBV18,CASSPSGGTGETQYF
TRBJ1-1,15,TRBV11-3,CASSLAYGGNTEAFF
TRBJ2-7,14,TRBV28,CASSTSGRVDEQYF
TRBJ2-7,16,TRBV9,CASAVGSVSGAYEQYF
TRBJ2-3,15,TRBV27,CASSPLAPFTDTQYF
TRBJ1-2,14,TRBV3-1/TRBV3-2,CASSRDRGLLGYTF
TRBJ2-2,14,TRBV5-1,CATRDYPTRGELFF
TRBJ2-2,14,TRBV30,CAWRQDSSPGELFF
TRBJ2-5,15,TRBV9,CASSVFGGGQETQYF
TRBJ2-7,15,TRBV4-1,CASSPRTSPGYEQYF
TRBJ2-2,16,TRBV9,CASGEGTGGRTGELFF
TRBJ2-2,16,TRBV18,CASSPASGRFSGELFF
TRBJ1-5,19,TRBV5-8,CASSFWAGGESGMDQPQHF
TRBJ2-3,14,TRBV27,CASSFGSGVYTQYF
TRBJ2-2,15,TRBV18,CASSTGQGRTGELFF
TRBJ2-7,14,TRBV19,CASSIGWGQYEQYF
TRBJ2-3,16,TRBV7-2,CASSLELAGALDTQYF
TRBJ2-1,15,TRBV6-5,CASSSLAGSYNEQFF
TRBJ2-5,15,TRBV2,CASTLGLAGVETQYF
TRBJ1-4,12,TRBV5-5,CASRGDLEKLFF
TRBJ1-6,14,TRBV5-6,CASSARGGLSPLHF
TRBJ1-1,14,TRBV27,CASSILGGGAEAFF
TRBJ1-1,13,TRBV10-1,CASRRQPNTEAFF
TRBJ2-7,14,TRBV19,CASSMTSGSGEQYF
TRBJ2-7,14,TRBV18,CASSPGQGASEQYF
TRBJ1-1,11,TRBV20-1,CSEGRGTEAFF
TRBJ2-7,16,TRBV9,CASSVAPSGRAYEQYF
TRBJ2-5,14,TRBV5-1,CASGRTGGFETQYF
TRBJ1-2,12,TRBV5-5,CASSGTGFGYTF
TRBJ2-5,14,TRBV6-5,CASSYSGSGETQYF
TRBJ2-5,14,TRBV6-5,CASSYRTVEETQYF
TRBJ2-7,15,TRBV19,CASSALAGGSYEQYF
TRBJ2-7,12,TRBV30,CAWGRGSYEQYF
TRBJ2-1,14,TRBV24-1,CATSDRSSHGEQFF
TRBJ1-1,16,TRBV6-2/TRBV6-3,CASSYSRARSPTEAFF
TRBJ1-5,14,TRBV30,CAWGTGGLNQPQHF
TRBJ2-2,17,TRBV25-1,CASSEQTSGSWTGELFF
TRBJ2-7,13,TRBV11-2,CASSLVFSYEQYF
TRBJ1-4,15,TRBV7-8,CASSPGGRRDEKLFF
TRBJ1-2,15,TRBV7-9,CAGQGAQGANYGYTF
TRBJ1-4,13,TRBV2,CASRRDRDEKLFF
TRBJ2-7,15,TRBV4-1,CASSSGTSGFYEQYF
TRBJ1-3,15,TRBV18,CASSPELLTGNTIYF
TRBJ2-2,17,TRBV7-7,CASSVGLGGRHTGELFF